This T cell receptor (beta chain) was sequenced in a study of T cell responses to AZD1222 COVID-19 vaccine (dated by TCRdb to 2020 to 2023). In the study overall: AZD1222 recipients given second doses at about 4 weeks or at about 12 weeks were pooled, since spike-specific TCR depth and breadth were not found to differ between the two schedules. TCR sequencing covered 233 trial participants: 200 to 210 given two doses of AZD1222 and 26 given two doses of MenACWY control vaccine. Trial participants were enrolled into age subgroups of 18-55, 56-69 and 70-plus years, which contained 148, 28 and 57 TCR-sequenced participants, respectively.

General study outcomes and caveats: A significant rise in spike-specific TCR breadth and depth was observed after two AZD1222 doses relative to day 0 and relative to MenACWY recipients. Reportedly, close to half of the unique spike-specific TCRs recognized epitopes lying outside the regions that are mutated in the B.1.351 and B.1.1.7 variants. In the small 56-69-year group, the increase in depth fell short of significance, most likely because of low power. Conclusions about previously exposed vaccinees are limited, since just 6 or 7 AZD1222 recipients were seropositive for SARS-CoV-2 at baseline. Participants were mostly white British and included more females than males, and it was suggested by the authors that clonal diversity may have been underestimated. No day 14 peak-response samples were available, so repertoires were characterized only after the peak T cell response. The whole spike protein was spanned by vaccine-associated CD4 TCRs, and dominant responses were seen in regions 160-218 and 743-854.

The CDR3 regions of human TCRbeta chains were analyzed by immunosequencing. The authors' pipeline ran thus. Repertoire TCRs were checked for matches against a reference library of SARS-CoV-2-specific TCRs that had been generated using the MIRA antigen-specificity platform. Breadth meant the fraction of unique TCRs that were SARS-CoV-2-associated, whereas depth meant the fraction of total T cells that were SARS-CoV-2-associated. Each spike-specific TCR was assigned to its reactive spike region and to a CD4 or CD8 class using the MIRA data. Log10-transformed breadth and depth values were compared by one-way ANOVA with Sidak's multiple comparisons tests. TCRdb limited this immuneACCESS table to in-frame rearrangements with V and J called. A share of clones is missing; checked studies link under half to unresolved V genes, and the rest is unexplained. V and J calls and clone size are those listed in that table; D and trimming were worked out from the DNA. The sample records 110,000 to 150,000 clones, 90% to 95% of which are singletons. Jointly, the top ten make up approximately 2% of the sample.

V is cut by 2 bases and J by 6 bases, and the space between the germline ends is 5 bases. Reading the germline V gene gives CDR1 KGHSH and CDR2 LQKENI. The CDR3, from cysteine to phenylalanine, totals 11 residues. Of the read, only the CDR3 DNA is kept; its 33 bases are in frame from base 1. This clone has only a few counts. Its antigen is currently not known. There are no base qualities to consult, and no much larger clone falls within one base. Per the publication, the time point label means: baseline before first vaccination. Vaccinee samples came from UK trials COV001 and COV002, including a single-blind randomized controlled phase 2/3 trial of AZD1222 (ChAdOx1 nCoV-19) in healthy adults. For TCRbeta chain sequencing, PBMC samples were collected from trial participants at day 0 and at day 28 after the second dose.

This material consisted of peripheral blood, taken on day 0 of AZD1222 vaccination. The sequence was obtained from an adult in good health. This chain is built from TRBV18 and TRBJ2-7, with the D segment identity uncertain. CDR3 reads: CASSPNAEQYF. Read as DNA, the sequence is TGTGCCAGCTCACCAAACGCCGAGCAGTACTTC.